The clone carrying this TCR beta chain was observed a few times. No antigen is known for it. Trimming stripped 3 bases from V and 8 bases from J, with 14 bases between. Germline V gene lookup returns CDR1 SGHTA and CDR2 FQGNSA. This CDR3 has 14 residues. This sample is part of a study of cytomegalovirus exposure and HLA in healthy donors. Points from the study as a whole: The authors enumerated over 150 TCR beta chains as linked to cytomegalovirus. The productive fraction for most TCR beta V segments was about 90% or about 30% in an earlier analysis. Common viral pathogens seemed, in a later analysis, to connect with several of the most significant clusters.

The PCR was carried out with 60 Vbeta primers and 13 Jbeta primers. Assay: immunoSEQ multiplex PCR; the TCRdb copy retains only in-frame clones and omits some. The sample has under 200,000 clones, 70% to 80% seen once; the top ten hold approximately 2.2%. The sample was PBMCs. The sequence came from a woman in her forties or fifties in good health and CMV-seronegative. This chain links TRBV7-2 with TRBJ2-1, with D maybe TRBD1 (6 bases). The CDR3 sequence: CASSFGQRVDEQFF. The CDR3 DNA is TGTGCCAGCAGCTTCGGACAGCGAGTGGATGAGCAGTTCTTC. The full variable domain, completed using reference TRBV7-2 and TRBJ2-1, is GAGVSQSPSNKVTEKGKDVELRCDPISGHTALYWYRQSLGQGLEFLIYFQGNSAPDKSGLPSDRFSAERTGGSVSTLTIQRTQQEDSAVYLCASSFGQRVDEQFFGPGTRLTVL.